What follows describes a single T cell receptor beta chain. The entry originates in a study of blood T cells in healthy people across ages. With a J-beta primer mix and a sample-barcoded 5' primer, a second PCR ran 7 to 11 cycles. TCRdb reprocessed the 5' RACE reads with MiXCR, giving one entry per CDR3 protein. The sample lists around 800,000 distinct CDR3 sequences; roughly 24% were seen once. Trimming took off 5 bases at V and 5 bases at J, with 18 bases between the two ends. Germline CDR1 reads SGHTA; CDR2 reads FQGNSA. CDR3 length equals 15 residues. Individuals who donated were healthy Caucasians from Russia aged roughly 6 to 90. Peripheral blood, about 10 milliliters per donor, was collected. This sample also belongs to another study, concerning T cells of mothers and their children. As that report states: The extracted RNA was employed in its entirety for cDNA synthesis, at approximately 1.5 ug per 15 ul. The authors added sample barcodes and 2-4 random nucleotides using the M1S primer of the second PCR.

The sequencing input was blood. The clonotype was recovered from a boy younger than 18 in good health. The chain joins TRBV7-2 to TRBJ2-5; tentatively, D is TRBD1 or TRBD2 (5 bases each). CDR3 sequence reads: CASSLSLARGETQYF. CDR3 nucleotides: TGTGCCAGCAGCCTAAGTCTGGCGAGGGGCGAGACCCAGTACTTC.